This T cell receptor beta chain was observed in a study of cytotoxic CD8 clonotypes in ibrutinib-treated CLL (dated by TCRdb to the early 2020s). Concerning the study at large: The cohort had ten to twelve relapsed/refractory and more than 14 treatment-naive patients; approximately 18 were IGHV unmutated. Partial responses were observed in some 24 patients and complete responses in 2; after a median follow-up of around 68 months, remission was maintained in 15 or so patients and progression was observed in approximately 12. The response samples were drawn at a median of roughly twelve months into treatment, with a range of about 6 to 36 months. An average of 255,043 productive templates and roughly 94,000 productive rearrangements was obtained per sample. Longitudinal samples were obtainable from about 30% of the 86 participants in the trial. Cryopreserved peripheral blood mononuclear cells were collected at three points: before therapy, at response, and at either sustained remission or disease progression. Every sample from remission and from progressive disease was obtained while the patients were still on ibrutinib.

Explained via the paper, the time point label denotes: 12 months on ibrutinib. Roughly 1.9 micrograms of genomic DNA were extracted from cryopreserved PBMCs for TCR beta library preparation. High-throughput TCR beta sequencing was performed on longitudinal blood samples from CLL patients receiving ibrutinib monotherapy. Patients were enrolled in a phase 2 open-label single-center ibrutinib monotherapy trial. What the research found in general, with its limitations: Clonality rose at ibrutinib response, remained stable during sustained remission, and dropped back toward baseline at progression. Public clonotypes were found to be uncommon and were observed to contract or remain stable during treatment; the increase in clonality was shown to reflect expansion of private clonotypes at ibrutinib response. Baseline clonality exceeded that of age-matched healthy donors and correlated strongly with circulating CD8+ T-cell counts. Sustained-remission and progressing patients did not have matched sampling times, and lymph node repertoires were not examined.

A note on this clone: Its antigen is not yet known. Base qualities are not recorded, but no much larger clone differs from it by a single base.

The CDR3 covers 16 residues, taking in both the cysteine and the phenylalanine. The read is trimmed to its CDR3 DNA, 48 bases read in frame from base 1. The junction carries 13 bases between V and J, which are trimmed by 1 base and 0 bases respectively. The germline V gene encodes CDR1 MGHRA and CDR2 YSYEKL. The goal of deep resolution MiSeq sequencing was a depth between 1 in 1 million and 1 in 200,000 T cells, and coverage averaged 10x per clonotype. The immunoSEQ hsTCRB Kit was used to generate the TCR beta libraries. Processing in the source paper ran as follows. The data were analyzed with ImmunoSEQ Analyzer and ImmunoSEQ Data Assistant, and V, D and J gene assignments followed IMGT definitions. Clonality, with values ranging from 0 to 1, was calculated as one minus the normalized Shannon entropy of productive rearrangement frequencies. Public clonotype analysis was restricted to overrepresented clonotypes comprising at least 0.05% of each patient's repertoire. Repertoires from some twelve age-matched healthy donors in immuneACCESS were used as clonality controls. The table comes from immuneACCESS by way of TCRdb, which keeps in-frame sequences with V and J called. Part of the clones is missing from these tables; in studies checked, under half for an unresolved V gene and the rest for unknown reasons. D and trimming were read from the DNA, whereas the V and J calls and clone size are those reported in that table. The sample table records 110,000 to 150,000 clones; 70% to 80% of these occur just once. The top ten hold 25% to 30% of the sample.

This receptor was taken from a human donor with chronic lymphocytic leukemia. The source was PBMCs, collected after 12 months of ibrutinib treatment. The sequence is built from TRBV4-1 and TRBJ2-7; the D gene is not confidently resolved. The CDR3 corresponds to CASSQVQTQLSYEQYF. In nucleotide form, the sequence is TGCGCCAGCAGCCAAGTTCAAACCCAACTCTCCTACGAGCAGTACTTC.